These 10 T cell receptor beta chains originate from one sample sequenced in a study of response to subunit inactivated influenza vaccine. One entry per CDR3 protein, called by TCRdb with MiXCR from the RT-PCR reads. The data show about 190,000 distinct CDR3 sequences, approximately 15% seen once. Material: CD8+ T cells sorted from PBMCs, obtained 5 days after vaccination. The receptors were sampled from a man aged 50-59 years who received an inactivated influenza vaccine.

The rearrangement links TRBV14 to TRBJ2-7; D gene uncertain. CDR1 is SGHDN and CDR2 is FVKESK in the germline V gene. V lost 0 bases to trimming and J lost 5 bases, with 14 bases between them. CDR3 length: 15 amino acids. CDR3: CASSQDGWVFDEQYF. In nucleotides, the CDR3 is TGTGCCAGCAGCCAAGATGGCTGGGTATTCGACGAGCAGTACTTC. Using reference TRBV14 and TRBJ2-7 for the parts outside the CDR3, the full variable domain is EAGVTQFPSHSVIEKGQTVTLRCDPISGHDNLYWYRRVMGKEIKFLLHFVKESKQDESGMPNNRFLAERTGGTYSTLKVQPAELEDSGVYFCASSQDGWVFDEQYFGPGTRLTVT.

This clonotype came up a few times. V gene TRBV20-1 combines with J gene TRBJ2-7; D is unresolved. V was trimmed by 5 bases and J by 9 bases, leaving 11 bases between them. This CDR3 is 10 amino acids long. In germline, CDR1 is DFQATT, CDR2 SNEGSKA (reference sequence). CDR3 in amino acids: CSARRTVQYF. The CDR3, as DNA: TGCAGTGCTCGCCGGACGGTGCAGTACTTC.

The chain uses TRBV2 and TRBJ2-5, with unresolved D. Germline CDR1 is SNHLY and CDR2 is FYNNEI. Between the trimmed V and J ends, which lost 1 base and 3 bases, there was a span of 12 bases. CDR3 length equals 15 residues. CDR3 in DNA: TGTGCCAGCAGTGAAGTGTTTAGTAAAGAAGAGACCCAGTACTTC. It codes for CASSEVFSKEETQYF.

The chain joins TRBV12-3 or TRBV12-4 to TRBJ2-3; 8 bases are a match to TRBD2. V trimming: 2 bases; J trimming: 4 bases; junction bases outside the gene matches: 8. The CDR3 consists of 16 residues. This CDR3 is CASSLPTGGWADTQYF. The CDR3 DNA follows: TGTGCCAGCAGTTTACCTACGGGGGGGTGGGCAGATACGCAGTATTTT.

This clonotype was recorded at least ten times. This rearrangement joins TRBV5-6 to TRBJ2-2; TRBD1 matches 11 bases. V lost 2 bases to trimming and J lost 5 bases; unmatched junction nucleotides: 5. This CDR3 contains 16 residues. The germline V gene encodes CDR1 SGHDT and CDR2 YYEEEE. The CDR3 loop is CASSFRTGGLTGELFF. The CDR3 nucleotides read TGTGCCAGCAGCTTTCGGACAGGGGGCTTGACCGGGGAGCTGTTTTTT.

This sequence joins TRBV4-3 and TRBJ2-7, with 7 nucleotides matching TRBD2. This CDR3 comprises 18 residues. Germline V gene sequence: CDR1 LGHNA, CDR2 YSLEER. Trimming at V came to 1 base and at J to 3 bases, leaving 15 bases not matched to a gene. The CDR3 sequence: CASSQGVAGQGRVYEQYF. In DNA, the CDR3 is TGCGCCAGCAGCCAAGGCGTAGCGGGCCAAGGTAGGGTCTACGAGCAGTACTTC.

DNA for the CDR3: TGTGCCAGCAGCTTTTCCCCAGGGTCTTCTGAAGCTTTCTTT. Translating it yields CASSFSPGSSEAFF. This chain uses TRBV7-9 with TRBJ1-1; TRBD1 is a possible D gene (5 bases). With 3 bases removed from V and 6 bases from J, the gap between germline ends came to 14 bases. Per the germline V gene, CDR1 is SEHNR and CDR2 is FQNEAQ (reference sequence). This CDR3 is 14 amino acids long.

There are many counts of this clonotype. The chain carries TRBV7-9 and TRBJ2-5; D perhaps matches TRBD1 (5 bases). Trimming stripped 2 bases from V and 0 bases from J, with 16 bases between. The CDR3 is made up of 17 amino acids. From germline, CDR1 is SEHNR and CDR2 FQNEAQ (reference sequence). The CDR3 DNA reads as TGTGCCAGCAGCTTACCGGCCCAAGGGGATTACCAAGAGACCCAGTACTTC. Its protein product is CASSLPAQGDYQETQYF.

The J gene is TRBJ2-7, the V gene TRBV2; 7 bases map to TRBD2. The CDR3 extends over 15 amino acids. CDR1 is SNHLY, CDR2 FYNNEI, per germline. The V segment lost 5 bases and the J segment 5 bases; nucleotides outside the gene matches: 12. CDR3 sequence reads: CASSKTSWGMNEQYF. In DNA, the CDR3 is TGTGCCAGCAGTAAGACTAGCTGGGGGATGAACGAGCAGTACTTC. Combining the CDR3 with reference TRBV2 and TRBJ2-7 gives the whole variable domain EPEVTQTPSHQVTQMGQEVILRCVPISNHLYFYWYRQILGQKVEFLVSFYNNEISEKSEIFDDQFSVERPDGSNFTLKIRSTKLEDSAMYFCASSKTSWGMNEQYFGPGTRLTVT.

The chain employs TRBV7-9 and TRBJ1-2; 8 bases agree with TRBD1. J was trimmed by 4 bases and V by 5 bases; bases with no gene match: 3. Germline assignment: CDR1 SEHNR and CDR2 FQNEAQ (reference sequence). CDR3 length: 13 amino acids. The CDR3 loop is CASSGGQAYGYTF. CDR3 bases: TGTGCCAGCAGCGGGGGACAGGCCTATGGCTACACCTTC. The complete variable domain, with remaining parts taken from reference TRBV7-9 and TRBJ1-2, reads DTGVSQNPRHKITKRGQNVTFRCDPISEHNRLYWYRQTLGQGPEFLTYFQNEAQLEKSRLLSDRFSAERPKGSFSTLEIQRTEQGDSAMYLCASSGGQAYGYTFGSGTRLTVV.